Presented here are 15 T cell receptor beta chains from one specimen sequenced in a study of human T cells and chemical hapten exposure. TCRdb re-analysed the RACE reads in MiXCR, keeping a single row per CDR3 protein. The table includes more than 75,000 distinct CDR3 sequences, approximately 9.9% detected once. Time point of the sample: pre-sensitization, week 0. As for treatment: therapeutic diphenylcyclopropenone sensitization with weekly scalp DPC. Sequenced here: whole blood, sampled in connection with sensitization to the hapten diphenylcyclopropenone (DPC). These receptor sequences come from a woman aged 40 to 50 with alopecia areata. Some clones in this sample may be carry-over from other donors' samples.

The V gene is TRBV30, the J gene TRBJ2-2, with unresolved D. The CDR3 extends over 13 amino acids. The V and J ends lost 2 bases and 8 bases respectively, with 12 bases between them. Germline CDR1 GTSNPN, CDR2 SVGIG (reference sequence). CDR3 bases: TGTGCCTGGAGTATAACCAACCCGGGGGAGCTGTTTTTT. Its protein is CAWSITNPGELFF.

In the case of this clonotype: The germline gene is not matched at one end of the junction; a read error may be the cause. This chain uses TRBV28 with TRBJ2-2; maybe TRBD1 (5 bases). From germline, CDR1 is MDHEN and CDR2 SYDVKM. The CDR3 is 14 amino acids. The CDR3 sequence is CGSTDRANTGELFF. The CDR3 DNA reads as TGTGGCAGCACCGACAGAGCGAACACCGGGGAGCTGTTTTTT.

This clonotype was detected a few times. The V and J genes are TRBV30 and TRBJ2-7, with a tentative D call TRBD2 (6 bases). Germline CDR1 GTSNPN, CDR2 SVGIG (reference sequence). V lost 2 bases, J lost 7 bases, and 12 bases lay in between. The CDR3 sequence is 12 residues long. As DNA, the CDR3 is TGTGCCTGGAGTCCCTCCCGGGGGGAGCAGTACTTC. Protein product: CAWSPSRGEQYF.

The CDR3 is CASSLQGDEQYF. CDR3 nucleotides: TGTGCCAGCAGCTTGCAGGGCGACGAGCAGTACTTC. The chain employs TRBV7-2 and TRBJ2-7; possibly TRBD1 for D (5 bases). CDR1 and CDR2 from the germline V gene are SGHTA and FQGNSA. The CDR3 covers 12 residues. V lost 3 bases and J 5 bases, leaving 8 bases between the germline ends.

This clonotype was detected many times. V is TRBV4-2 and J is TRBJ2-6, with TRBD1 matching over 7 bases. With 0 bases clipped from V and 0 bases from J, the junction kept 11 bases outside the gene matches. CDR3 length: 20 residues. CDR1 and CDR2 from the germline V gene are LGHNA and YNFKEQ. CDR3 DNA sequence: TGTGCCAGCAGCCAAGAGGGTGTGGGACAGCCAAGCTCTGGGGCCAACGTCCTGACTTTC. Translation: CASSQEGVGQPSSGANVLTF.

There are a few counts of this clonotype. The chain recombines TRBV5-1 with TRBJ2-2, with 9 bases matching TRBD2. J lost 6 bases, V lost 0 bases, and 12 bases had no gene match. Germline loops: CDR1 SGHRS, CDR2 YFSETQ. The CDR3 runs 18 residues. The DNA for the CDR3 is TGCGCCAGCAGCTTGGACCCTAGCGGGGCCTCTGCGGCCGGGGAGCTGTTTTTT. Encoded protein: CASSLDPSGASAAGELFF.

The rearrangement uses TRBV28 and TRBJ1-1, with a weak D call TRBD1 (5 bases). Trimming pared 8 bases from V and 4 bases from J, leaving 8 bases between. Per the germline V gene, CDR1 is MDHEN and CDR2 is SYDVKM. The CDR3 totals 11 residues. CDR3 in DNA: TGTGCCAGCGGGGGGGGCACTGAAGCTTTCTTT. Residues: CASGGGTEAFF.

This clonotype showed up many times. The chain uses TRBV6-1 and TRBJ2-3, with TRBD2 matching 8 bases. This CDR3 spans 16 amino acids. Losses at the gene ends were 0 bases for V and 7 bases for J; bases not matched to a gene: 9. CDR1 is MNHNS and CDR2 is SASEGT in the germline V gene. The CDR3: CASSEAEGSGDNTQYF. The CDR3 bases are TGTGCCAGCAGTGAAGCGGAGGGTAGCGGGGACAATACGCAGTATTTT.

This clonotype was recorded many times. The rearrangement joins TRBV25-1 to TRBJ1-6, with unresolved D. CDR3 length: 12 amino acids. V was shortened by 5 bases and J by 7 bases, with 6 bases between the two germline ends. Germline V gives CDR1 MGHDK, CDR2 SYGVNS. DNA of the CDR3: TGTGCCAGCAGTTTGGTAAATTCACCCCTCCACTTT. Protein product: CASSLVNSPLHF.

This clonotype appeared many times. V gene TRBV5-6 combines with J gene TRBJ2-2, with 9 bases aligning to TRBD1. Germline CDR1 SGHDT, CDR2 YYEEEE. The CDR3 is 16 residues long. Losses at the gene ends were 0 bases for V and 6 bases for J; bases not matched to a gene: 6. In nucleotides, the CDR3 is TGTGCCAGCAGCTTGGGGGTCCGGGACAGGGCCGGGGAGCTGTTTTTT. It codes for CASSLGVRDRAGELFF.

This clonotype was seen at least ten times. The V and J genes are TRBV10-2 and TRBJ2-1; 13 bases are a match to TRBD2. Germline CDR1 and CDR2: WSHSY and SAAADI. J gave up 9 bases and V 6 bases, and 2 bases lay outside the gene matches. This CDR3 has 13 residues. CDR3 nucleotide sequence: TGCGCCAGCAGACTAGCGGGGGGGCGTGAGCAGTTCTTC. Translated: CASRLAGGREQFF.

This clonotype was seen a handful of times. The DNA for the CDR3 is TGTGCCAGCAGCTTGGGGTCTATTAGCAATCAGCCCCAGCATTTT. As protein: CASSLGSISNQPQHF. This chain joins TRBV5-8 and TRBJ1-5, with D unresolved. Germline CDR1 SGHTS, CDR2 YDEGEE. V lost 0 bases, J lost 0 bases, and 7 bases lay in between. There are 15 residues in the CDR3.

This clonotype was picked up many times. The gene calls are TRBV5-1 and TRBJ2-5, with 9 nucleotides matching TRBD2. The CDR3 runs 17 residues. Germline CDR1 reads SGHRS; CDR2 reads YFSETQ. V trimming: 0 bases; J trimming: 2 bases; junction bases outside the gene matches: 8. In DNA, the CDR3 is TGCGCCAGCAGCTTGGGAGGTAGCGGGGGCCTACAAGAGACCCAGTACTTC. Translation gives CASSLGGSGGLQETQYF.

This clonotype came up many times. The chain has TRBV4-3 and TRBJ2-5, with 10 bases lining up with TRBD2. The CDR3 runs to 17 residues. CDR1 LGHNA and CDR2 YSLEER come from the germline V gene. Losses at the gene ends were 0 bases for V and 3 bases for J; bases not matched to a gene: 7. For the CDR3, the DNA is TGCGCCAGCAGCCAAGACCGAGCGGGGGGGCCTAAAGAGACCCAGTACTTC. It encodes CASSQDRAGGPKETQYF.

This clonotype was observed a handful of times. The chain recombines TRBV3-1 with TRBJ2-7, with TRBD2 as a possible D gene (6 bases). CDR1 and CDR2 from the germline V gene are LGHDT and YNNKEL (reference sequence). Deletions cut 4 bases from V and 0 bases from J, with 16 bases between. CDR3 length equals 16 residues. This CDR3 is CASSPYRDFYSYEQYF. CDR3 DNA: TGTGCCAGCAGCCCATACCGGGACTTCTACTCCTACGAGCAGTACTTC.